This TCR beta chain was recorded in a study of control samples from healthy donors and cancer patients. The trim removed 5 bases at V and 8 bases at J, leaving 5 bases unmatched. CDR3 length: 13 residues. From germline, CDR1 is MDHEN and CDR2 SYDVKM. Sequencing was performed with immunoSEQ multiplex PCR; in TCRdb, only in-frame clones are kept and a portion is missing. The sample records some 120,000 clones, about 95% being singletons. This chain uses TRBV28 with TRBJ2-1; TRBD1 aligns across 8 bases. The TCR originated in a young man in good health. Material for sequencing was blood. In DNA, the CDR3 is TGTGCCAGCAGTCCCCGGACAGGGCATGAGCAGTTCTTC. It translates to CASSPRTGHEQFF. Together with reference TRBV28 and TRBJ2-1, the CDR3 gives the full variable domain: DVKVTQSSRYLVKRTGEKVFLECVQDMDHENMFWYRQDPGLGLRLIYFSYDVKMKEKGDIPEGYSVSREKKERFSLILESASTNQTSMYLCASSPRTGHEQFFGPGTRLTVL.